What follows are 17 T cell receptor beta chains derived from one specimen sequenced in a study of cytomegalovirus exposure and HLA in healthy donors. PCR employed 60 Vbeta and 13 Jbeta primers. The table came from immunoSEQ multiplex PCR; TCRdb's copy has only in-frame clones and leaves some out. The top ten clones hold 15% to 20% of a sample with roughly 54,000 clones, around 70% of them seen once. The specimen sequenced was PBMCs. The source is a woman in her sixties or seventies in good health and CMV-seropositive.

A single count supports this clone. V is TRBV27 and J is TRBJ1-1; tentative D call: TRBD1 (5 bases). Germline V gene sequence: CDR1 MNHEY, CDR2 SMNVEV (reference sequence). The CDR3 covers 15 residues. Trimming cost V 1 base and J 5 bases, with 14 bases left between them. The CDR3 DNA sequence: TGTGCCAGCAGTTTATTCCCCCGTGGGGGGACTGAAGCTTTCTTT. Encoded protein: CASSLFPRGGTEAFF.

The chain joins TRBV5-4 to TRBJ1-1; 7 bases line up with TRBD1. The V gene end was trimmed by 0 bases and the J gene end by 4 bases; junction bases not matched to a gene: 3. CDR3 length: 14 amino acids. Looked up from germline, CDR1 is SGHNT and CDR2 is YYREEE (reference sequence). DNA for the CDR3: TGTGCCAGCAGCTTGGACAGGGGAGCCACTGAAGCTTTCTTT. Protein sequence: CASSLDRGATEAFF. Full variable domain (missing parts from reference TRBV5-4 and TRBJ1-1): ETGVTQSPTHLIKTRGQQVTLRCSSQSGHNTVSWYQQALGQGPQFIFQYYREEENGRGNFPPRFSGLQFPNYSSELNVNALELDDSALYLCASSLDRGATEAFFGQGTRLTVV.

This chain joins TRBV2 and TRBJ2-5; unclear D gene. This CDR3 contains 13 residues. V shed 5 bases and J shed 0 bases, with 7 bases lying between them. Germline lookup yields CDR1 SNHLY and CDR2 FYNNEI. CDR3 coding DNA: TGTGCCAGCAGTTTCCTCTACCAAGAGACCCAGTACTTC. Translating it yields CASSFLYQETQYF.

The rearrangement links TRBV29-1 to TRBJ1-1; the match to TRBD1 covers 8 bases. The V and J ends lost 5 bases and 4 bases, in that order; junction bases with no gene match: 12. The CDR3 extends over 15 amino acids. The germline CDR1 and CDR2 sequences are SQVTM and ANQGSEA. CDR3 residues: CSVTWKGQGGTEAFF. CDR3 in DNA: TGCAGCGTTACCTGGAAAGGACAGGGAGGCACTGAAGCTTTCTTT.

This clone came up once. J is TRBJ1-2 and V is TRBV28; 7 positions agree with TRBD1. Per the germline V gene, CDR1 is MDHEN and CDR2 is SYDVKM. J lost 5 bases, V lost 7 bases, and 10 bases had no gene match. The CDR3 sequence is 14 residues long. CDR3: CASTGSQGLYGYTF. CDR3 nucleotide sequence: TGTGCCAGCACTGGATCACAGGGGCTGTATGGCTACACCTTC.

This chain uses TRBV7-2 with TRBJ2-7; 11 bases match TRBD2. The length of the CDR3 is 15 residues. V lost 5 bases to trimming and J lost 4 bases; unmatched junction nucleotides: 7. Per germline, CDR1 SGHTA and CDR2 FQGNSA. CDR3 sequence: CASSPRTSGWYEQYF. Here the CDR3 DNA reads TGTGCCAGCAGCCCCCGGACTAGCGGGTGGTACGAGCAGTACTTC.

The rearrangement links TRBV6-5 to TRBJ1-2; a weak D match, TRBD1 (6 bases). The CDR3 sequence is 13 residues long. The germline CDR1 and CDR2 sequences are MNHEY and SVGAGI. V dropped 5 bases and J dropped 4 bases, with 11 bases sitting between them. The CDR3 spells CASSIGQTYGYTF. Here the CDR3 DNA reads TGTGCCAGCAGTATCGGACAGACCTATGGCTACACCTTC.

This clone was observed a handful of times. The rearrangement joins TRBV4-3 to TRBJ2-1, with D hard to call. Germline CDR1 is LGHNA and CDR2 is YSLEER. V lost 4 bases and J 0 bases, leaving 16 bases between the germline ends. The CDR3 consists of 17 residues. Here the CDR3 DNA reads TGCGCCAGCAGCCCTCGAGCGACTCTTAGCTCCTACAATGAGCAGTTCTTC. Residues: CASSPRATLSSYNEQFF.

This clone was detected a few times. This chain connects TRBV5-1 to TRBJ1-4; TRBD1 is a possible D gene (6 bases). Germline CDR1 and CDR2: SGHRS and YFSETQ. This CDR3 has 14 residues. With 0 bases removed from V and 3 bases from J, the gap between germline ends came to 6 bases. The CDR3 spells CASSLEGANEKLFF. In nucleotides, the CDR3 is TGCGCCAGCAGCTTGGAGGGGGCTAATGAAAAACTGTTTTTT.

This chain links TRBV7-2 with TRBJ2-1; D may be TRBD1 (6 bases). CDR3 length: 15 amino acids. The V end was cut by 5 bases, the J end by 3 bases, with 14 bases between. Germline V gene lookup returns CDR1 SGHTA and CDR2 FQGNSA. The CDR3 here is CASSIQGANYNEQFF. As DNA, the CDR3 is TGTGCCAGCAGCATACAGGGCGCTAACTACAATGAGCAGTTCTTC.

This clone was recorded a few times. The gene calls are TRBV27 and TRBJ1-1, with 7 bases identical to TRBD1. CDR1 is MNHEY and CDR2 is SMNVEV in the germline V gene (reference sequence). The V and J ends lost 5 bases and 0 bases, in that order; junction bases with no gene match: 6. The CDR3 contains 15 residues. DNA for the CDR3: TGTGCCAGCAGTCAGGGACAGCCTCTGAACACTGAAGCTTTCTTT. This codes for CASSQGQPLNTEAFF.

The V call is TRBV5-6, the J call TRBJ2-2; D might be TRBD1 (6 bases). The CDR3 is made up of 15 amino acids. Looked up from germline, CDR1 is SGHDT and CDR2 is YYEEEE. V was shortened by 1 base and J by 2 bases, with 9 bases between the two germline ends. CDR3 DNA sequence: TGTGCCAGCAGCTTGACAGGGAAAAACACCGGGGAGCTGTTTTTT. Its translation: CASSLTGKNTGELFF.

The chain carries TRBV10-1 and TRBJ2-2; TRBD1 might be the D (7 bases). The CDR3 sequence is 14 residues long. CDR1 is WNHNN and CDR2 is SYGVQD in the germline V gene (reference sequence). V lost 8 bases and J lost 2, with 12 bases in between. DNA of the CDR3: TGCGCCAGCGGAGGGACAGTTAACACCGGGGAGCTGTTTTTT. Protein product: CASGGTVNTGELFF.

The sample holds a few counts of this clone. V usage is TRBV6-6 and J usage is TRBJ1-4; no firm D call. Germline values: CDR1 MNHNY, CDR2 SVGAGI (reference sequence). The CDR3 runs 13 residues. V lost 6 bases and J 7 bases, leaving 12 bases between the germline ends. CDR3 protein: CASSRRAFEKLFF. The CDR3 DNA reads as TGTGCCAGCAGCCGGAGAGCCTTTGAAAAACTGTTTTTT.

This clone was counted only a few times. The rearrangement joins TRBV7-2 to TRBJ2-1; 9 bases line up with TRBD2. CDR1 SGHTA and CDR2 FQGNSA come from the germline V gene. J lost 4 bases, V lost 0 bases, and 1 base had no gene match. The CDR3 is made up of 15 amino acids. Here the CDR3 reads CASSLALAGYNEQFF. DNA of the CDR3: TGTGCCAGCAGCTTAGCCCTAGCGGGGTACAATGAGCAGTTCTTC.

The CDR3 region has the DNA TGTGCCAGTAGTCTCGGACGGGGTGGTGACTATGGCTACACCTTC. Its translation is CASSLGRGGDYGYTF. This chain joins TRBV19 and TRBJ1-2; unclear D gene. The germline gives CDR1 LNHDA, CDR2 SQIVND (reference sequence). There are 15 residues in the CDR3. Trimming took off 5 bases at V and 3 bases at J, with 16 bases between the two ends.

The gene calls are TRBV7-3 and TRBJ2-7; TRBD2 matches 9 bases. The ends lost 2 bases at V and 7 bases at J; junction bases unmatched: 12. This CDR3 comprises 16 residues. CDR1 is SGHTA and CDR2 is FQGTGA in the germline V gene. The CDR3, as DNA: TGTGCCAGCAGCTTAGTCAACCCCGGGAGCGGGGGGGAGCAGTACTTC. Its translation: CASSLVNPGSGGEQYF.